The T cell receptor (beta chain) under discussion was sequenced for a study of breast tumors, draining lymph nodes, adjacent tissues. Whole-study results and caveats: Luminal-like breast cancer showed significantly higher tumor–nontumor repertoire similarity than basal-like. That most tumor T cells come from lymph nodes remained unproven.

MiXCR was run by TCRdb on the multiplex PCR reads, yielding one entry per CDR3 protein. The sample consists of some 53,000 distinct CDR3 sequences, roughly 41% of them appearing once. In its sample, this clonotype was seen many times. Its antigen is undetermined. CDR3 size: 16 residues. Germline trimming cut 5 bases from V and 4 bases from J; bases unmatched to any gene: 8. Germline CDR1 KGHSH, CDR2 LQKENI. This sequence was found in a female donor with breast cancer. Some clones in this sample may be carry-over from other donors' samples. V usage is TRBV18 and J usage is TRBJ2-2; 9 bases are shared with TRBD1. The sample consisted of breast tumor tissue. The CDR3 reads CASSSTGGAGTGELFF. Written as DNA, the CDR3 is TGTGCCAGCTCATCTACAGGGGGCGCCGGCACCGGGGAGCTGTTTTTT.